Below are 19 T cell receptor beta chains sequenced from a single sample in a study of blood T cell repertoires in COVID-19. Clones were sequenced by immunoSEQ multiplex PCR, and TCRdb holds only the in-frame ones, with some missing. This sample carries 400,000 or so clones, 90% of them seen once, and the ten largest clones take 0.6%. Source material: PBMCs or T cells enriched from blood (not recorded which). These receptors were taken from a man aged 18 to 29 who had recovered from COVID-19.

The V and J genes are TRBV15 and TRBJ2-7; no firm D call. The CDR3 is 15 residues long. CDR1 is LNHNV and CDR2 is YYDKDF in the germline V gene (reference sequence). The ends were cut back, 3 bases at V and 4 bases at J, with 16 bases in the middle. In nucleotides, the CDR3 is TGTGCCACCAGCAGCGGGTTCTCGACCAGTTACGAGCAGTACTTC. Translating gives CATSSGFSTSYEQYF.

V gene TRBV20-1 combines with J gene TRBJ2-1; maybe TRBD1 (6 bases). The CDR3 sequence is 11 residues long. The germline CDR1 and CDR2 sequences are DFQATT and SNEGSKA (reference sequence). Between the trimmed V and J ends, which lost 3 bases and 10 bases, there was a span of 10 bases. The CDR3 sequence: CSASVGQEQFF. CDR3 nucleotides: TGCAGTGCTAGCGTGGGACAAGAGCAGTTCTTC.

The chain is built from TRBV6-4 and TRBJ2-2; TRBD1 might be the D (6 bases). Germline CDR1 is MRHNA and CDR2 is SNTAGT. The CDR3 spans 13 residues. Trimming took off 3 bases at V and 6 bases at J, with 8 bases between the two ends. CDR3 nucleotides: TGTGCCAGCAGTGAAGGGGGTTCCGGGGAGCTGTTTTTT. It codes for CASSEGGSGELFF.

V gene TRBV7-6 combines with J gene TRBJ1-2; 12 nucleotides line up with TRBD1. This CDR3 is 17 amino acids long. Germline-derived CDR1 and CDR2 are SGHVS and FNYEAQ. J gave up 7 bases and V 1 base, and 10 bases lay outside the gene matches. This CDR3 is CASSLDYPGQGALGYTF. Written as DNA, the CDR3 is TGTGCCAGCAGCTTAGACTACCCGGGACAGGGGGCGCTTGGCTACACCTTC.

The chain links TRBV19 to TRBJ1-5, with a tentative D call TRBD1 (5 bases). Trimming pared 0 bases from V and 1 base from J, leaving 13 bases between. Germline V gives CDR1 LNHDA, CDR2 SQIVND (reference sequence). The CDR3 length is 17 residues. CDR3 nucleotide sequence: TGTGCCAGTAGTATAGATCGACCAGGGAAGAGCAATCAGCCCCAGCATTTT. It yields the protein CASSIDRPGKSNQPQHF.

The rearrangement links TRBV27 to TRBJ2-5; 15 bases agree with TRBD2. V trimming: 10 bases; J trimming: 0 bases; junction bases outside the gene matches: 9. CDR3 length: 17 amino acids. Germline-derived CDR1 and CDR2 are MNHEY and SMNVEV (reference sequence). CDR3 region: CATSRTSGRAYQETQYF. The DNA for the CDR3 is TGTGCCACCTCTCGGACTAGCGGGAGGGCGTACCAAGAGACCCAGTACTTC.

The chain links TRBV10-2 to TRBJ1-5; TRBD1 matches 9 bases. The junction had 1 base not matched to a gene; V was cut back by 6 bases and J by 4 bases. CDR3 size: 13 residues. Per germline, CDR1 WSHSY and CDR2 SAAADI. Here the CDR3 DNA reads TGCGCCAGCAGCGGACAGGGGAATCAGCCCCAGCATTTT. Encoded protein: CASSGQGNQPQHF.

V gene TRBV11-3 combines with J gene TRBJ1-1; D call uncertain. This CDR3 comprises 13 residues. Trimming cost V 7 bases and J 1 base, with 10 bases left between them. Germline assignment: CDR1 SGHNT and CDR2 YENEEA. This chain's CDR3 is CASTLLENTEAFF. The CDR3, as DNA: TGTGCCAGCACCCTACTCGAGAACACTGAAGCTTTCTTT.

The rearrangement links TRBV7-5 to TRBJ1-6; no DNA check was done on the table's D call, TRBD1. TRBV7-5 is listed as a pseudogene. The CDR3 spans 14 residues. In DNA, the CDR3 is TGTGTCAGAAGCTTCACAGGGTTTCGTTCACCCCTCCACTTT. Translation gives CVRSFTGFRSPLHF.

This chain links TRBV12-3 or TRBV12-4 with TRBJ1-2; D perhaps matches TRBD1 (6 bases). Trimming stripped 1 base from V and 5 bases from J, with 8 bases between. CDR3 length: 13 amino acids. CDR3 DNA sequence: TGTGCCAGCAGTTTAGTACAGGGATATGGCTACACCTTC. Amino acid sequence: CASSLVQGYGYTF.

CDR3 nucleotides: TGTGCCAGTAGTCGAAGGACTAGCGGGAGTTTCTACAATGAGCAGTTCTTC. Its protein product is CASSRRTSGSFYNEQFF. The chain combines TRBV19 with TRBJ2-1, with 13 bases that match TRBD2. This CDR3 has 17 amino acids. J was trimmed by 3 bases and V by 5 bases; bases with no gene match: 7. The germline CDR1 and CDR2 sequences are LNHDA and SQIVND (reference sequence).

This chain joins TRBV27 and TRBJ1-2; 9 nucleotides agree with TRBD1. J gave up 2 bases and V 5 bases, and 6 bases lay outside the gene matches. The length of the CDR3 is 15 residues. Germline values: CDR1 MNHEY, CDR2 SMNVEV (reference sequence). The CDR3 nucleotides are TGTGCCAGCAGTATCGGGACAGGGAGGAACTATGGCTACACCTTC. Amino acid sequence: CASSIGTGRNYGYTF.

The V call is TRBV5-4, the J call TRBJ1-3; weak D call: TRBD1 (5 bases). The CDR3 runs 13 residues. The germline gives CDR1 SGHNT, CDR2 YYREEE (reference sequence). The ends were cut back, 4 bases at V and 7 bases at J, with 12 bases in the middle. CDR3 sequence (DNA): TGTGCCAGCAGCAGTTCAGGGTCCAACACCATATATTTT. Protein: CASSSSGSNTIYF.

This clone appeared once. This chain joins TRBV14 and TRBJ1-2, with TRBD1 matching over 7 bases. The CDR3 totals 17 residues. In germline, CDR1 is SGHDN, CDR2 FVKESK. V gave up 2 bases and J gave up 2 bases; unmatched junction bases: 11. The CDR3: CASSQNRGQLGNYGYTF. Here the CDR3 DNA reads TGTGCCAGCAGCCAAAACAGGGGCCAGCTCGGAAACTATGGCTACACCTTC.

The chain couples TRBV2 to TRBJ1-3; D may be TRBD1 (5 bases). Germline assignment: CDR1 SNHLY and CDR2 FYNNEI. The CDR3 loop spans 14 amino acids. V dropped 8 bases and J dropped 3 bases, with 14 bases sitting between them. The CDR3 is CASRGGGIGNTIYF. The CDR3 DNA is TGTGCCAGCCGCGGGGGGGGGATTGGAAACACCATATATTTT.

The gene calls are TRBV6-5 and TRBJ2-5, with D perhaps matching TRBD2 (5 bases). With 4 bases removed from V and 3 bases from J, the gap between germline ends came to 18 bases. CDR3 length equals 16 residues. The germline gives CDR1 MNHEY, CDR2 SVGAGI. CDR3 in amino acids: CASSSEGWDLEETQYF. CDR3 DNA sequence: TGTGCCAGCAGTTCAGAGGGATGGGATCTTGAAGAGACCCAGTACTTC.

This clone was recorded once. V and J are TRBV30 and TRBJ2-7, with D possibly being TRBD1 (6 bases). The V gene's germline CDR1 is GTSNPN and CDR2 SVGIG (reference sequence). The CDR3 length is 12 residues. V was pared by 8 bases and J by 6 bases, with 17 bases between. The CDR3 region is CAADSLSGEQYF. The CDR3 region has the DNA TGTGCCGCGGACAGTCTCTCGGGCGAGCAGTACTTC.

The chain links TRBV6-5 to TRBJ2-2; 7 positions match TRBD2. The length of the CDR3 is 14 residues. Trimming removed 6 bases from V and 1 base from J; junction bases left unmatched: 2. Germline V CDR1 and CDR2: MNHEY, SVGAGI. As DNA, the CDR3 is TGTGCCAGCAGCTCTAGCGGGAACACCGGGGAGCTGTTTTTT. This gives the protein CASSSSGNTGELFF.

This clone was detected only once. The rearrangement joins TRBV27 to TRBJ2-1; 7 bases are shared with TRBD1. V gave up 6 bases and J gave up 10 bases; unmatched junction bases: 9. The germline V gene has CDR1 MNHEY and CDR2 SMNVEV (reference sequence). CDR3 length equals 13 residues. DNA of the CDR3: TGTGCCAGCAGGGCCCCGACAGGGAAGGAGCAGTTCTTC. This gives the protein CASRAPTGKEQFF.